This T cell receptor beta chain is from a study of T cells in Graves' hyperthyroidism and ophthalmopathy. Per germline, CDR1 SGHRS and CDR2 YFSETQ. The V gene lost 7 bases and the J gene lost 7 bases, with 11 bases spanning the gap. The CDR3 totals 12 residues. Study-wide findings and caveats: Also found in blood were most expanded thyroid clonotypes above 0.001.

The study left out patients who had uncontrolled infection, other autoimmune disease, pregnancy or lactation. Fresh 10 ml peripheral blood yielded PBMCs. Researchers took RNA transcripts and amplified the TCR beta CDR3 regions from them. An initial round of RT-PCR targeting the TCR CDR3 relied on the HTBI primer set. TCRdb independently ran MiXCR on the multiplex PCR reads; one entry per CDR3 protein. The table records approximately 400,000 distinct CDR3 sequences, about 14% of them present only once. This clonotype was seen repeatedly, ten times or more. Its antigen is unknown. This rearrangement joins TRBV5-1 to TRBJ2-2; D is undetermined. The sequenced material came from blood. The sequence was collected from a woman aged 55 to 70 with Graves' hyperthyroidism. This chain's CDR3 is CASAGEGGELFF. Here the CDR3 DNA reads TGCGCCAGCGCAGGTGAAGGCGGGGAGCTGTTTTTT.